The clone carrying this T cell receptor (beta chain) was seen a handful of times. Its antigen is not known. Amplification of TCR alpha and beta CDR3 regions from RNA used iRepertoire nested multiplex PCR. For one-step reverse transcription and amplification, roughly 95-400 ng of tissue mRNA or PBMC total RNA was used. TCRdb re-analysed the multiplex PCR reads in MiXCR, keeping a single row per CDR3 protein. The sample lists about 410,000 distinct CDR3 sequences; roughly two fifths were seen once. This entry comes from a study of glioma-infiltrating T cells. Study details: Samples included WHO grade II oligodendrogliomas or astrocytomas and initial-diagnosis grade IV glioblastomas. Glioma patients had dexamethasone for six or fewer days before surgery. Study-level points and caveats: A blood CDR3 motif signature was depleted in highly divergent patients.

This CDR3 contains 13 residues. Losses at the gene ends were 6 bases for V and 2 bases for J; bases not matched to a gene: 5. From germline, CDR1 is DFQATT and CDR2 SNEGSKA (reference sequence). The origin of this receptor is a human donor with low-grade glioma or glioblastoma, undergoing nonglioma brain surgery, or in good health (not recorded which). The rearrangement links TRBV20-1 to TRBJ2-7, with TRBD1 matching 9 bases. The sequenced sample consisted of glioma tissue, nonneoplastic brain tissue, or PBMCs (not recorded which). Here the CDR3 reads CSAKGDRAYEQYF. The CDR3 nucleotides read TGCAGTGCCAAAGGGGACAGGGCCTACGAGCAGTACTTC.